The 14 T cell receptor beta chains reported below all come from one sample, sequenced in a study of T cell responses to AZD1222 COVID-19 vaccine. Data came from immunoSEQ multiplex PCR; TCRdb stores just in-frame clones and leaves some out. The sample carries 100,000 to 130,000 clones, 75% to 90% recorded once. This sample comprised peripheral blood, obtained on day 0 of AZD1222 vaccination. The receptors come from an adult in good health.

The chain couples TRBV9 to TRBJ2-7; 11 nucleotides match TRBD1. Germline CDR1 reads SGDLS; CDR2 reads YYNGEE. After removal of 0 bases from V and 5 bases from J, the junction contained 4 bases not matched to a gene. The CDR3 totals 15 residues. As DNA, the CDR3 is TGTGCCAGCAGCGTAGGGGGACAGGGGGTAGACGAGCAGTACTTC. It encodes CASSVGGQGVDEQYF.

The J gene is TRBJ2-1, the V gene TRBV7-2; TRBD2 matches 8 bases. The CDR3 is 14 residues long. The junction had 4 bases not matched to a gene; V was cut back by 7 bases and J by 2 bases. Germline loops: CDR1 SGHTA, CDR2 FQGNSA. DNA of the CDR3: TGTGCCAGCAATTTCGGGGGGGCCTACAATGAGCAGTTCTTC. This codes for CASNFGGAYNEQFF.

The CDR3 nucleotides are TGTGCCGACAAGGTACGTTCAGATACGCAGTATTTT. Its protein is CADKVRSDTQYF. The V gene is TRBV5-5, the J gene TRBJ2-3; D gene uncertain. Between the trimmed V and J ends, which lost 10 bases and 4 bases, there was a span of 13 bases. This CDR3 region has 12 residues. Germline assignment: CDR1 SGHKS and CDR2 YYEKEE (reference sequence).

The J gene is TRBJ1-1, the V gene TRBV6-4; D remains unclear. The CDR3 runs to 13 residues. V lost 4 bases and J 5 bases, leaving 11 bases between the germline ends. Per germline, CDR1 MRHNA and CDR2 SNTAGT. Written as DNA, the CDR3 is TGTGCCAGCAGTGGGGTCGCGGGGACTGAAGCTTTCTTT. Translated: CASSGVAGTEAFF.

The J gene is TRBJ1-3, the V gene TRBV12-1; TRBD1 is the table's D call, not checked against the DNA. TRBV12-1 is deemed a pseudogene. The CDR3 consists of 14 residues. The CDR3 protein is CASGRRGTGNTIYF. The CDR3 DNA is TGTGCCAGCGGTCGTAGGGGGACTGGAAACACCATATATTTT.

The chain joins TRBV4-1 to TRBJ1-1, with D unresolved. The CDR3 is made up of 14 amino acids. CDR1 is MGHRA and CDR2 is YSYEKL in the germline V gene. The V and J ends lost 1 base and 0 bases respectively, with 6 bases between them. The CDR3 spells CASSQVTLNTEAFF. The DNA for the CDR3 is TGCGCCAGCAGCCAAGTGACCCTGAACACTGAAGCTTTCTTT.

The genes are TRBV19 and TRBJ1-2, with D possibly TRBD1 on 6 matching bases. Trimming pared 0 bases from V and 5 bases from J, leaving 7 bases between. The CDR3 has 13 residues. Germline V gene data show CDR1 as LNHDA and CDR2 as SQIVND (reference sequence). The DNA for the CDR3 is TGTGCCAGTAGTATAGAGGGGGCGTATGGCTACACCTTC. As protein: CASSIEGAYGYTF.

This clone was seen only once. The chain uses TRBV19 and TRBJ2-1; 7 bases line up with TRBD1. Trimming took 1 base from V and 8 from J; bases not matched to a gene: 8. CDR3 length equals 15 residues. Per the germline V gene, CDR1 is LNHDA and CDR2 is SQIVND (reference sequence). CDR3 sequence reads: CASSIGTGRSDEQFF. CDR3 nucleotide sequence: TGTGCCAGTAGTATAGGGACAGGACGGTCCGATGAGCAGTTCTTC.

The chain uses TRBV6-5 and TRBJ1-3; D is undetermined. CDR3 size: 13 residues. Germline-derived CDR1 and CDR2 are MNHEY and SVGAGI. The V gene lost 6 bases and the J gene lost 1 base, with 7 bases spanning the gap. CDR3 nucleotide sequence: TGTGCCAGCAGAAGTATTTCTGGAAACACCATATATTTT. This encodes CASRSISGNTIYF.

This chain connects TRBV19 to TRBJ1-1; D is perhaps TRBD1 (6 bases). Trimming left V 5 bases short and J 7 bases short, with 17 bases between. The CDR3 has 14 residues. In germline, CDR1 is LNHDA, CDR2 SQIVND (reference sequence). The CDR3 DNA reads TGTGCCAGTAGTCTATCACAGGGTACGGGTGAAGCTTTCTTT. Its protein is CASSLSQGTGEAFF.

About this clone: This specimen includes other DNA sequences encoding the same CDR3. This chain links TRBV19 with TRBJ1-2; 8 bases are a match to TRBD1. The CDR3 length is 12 residues. The V gene's germline CDR1 is LNHDA and CDR2 SQIVND (reference sequence). V gave up 5 bases and J gave up 8 bases; unmatched junction bases: 4. The CDR3 loop is CASSPRQGGYTF. CDR3 bases: TGTGCCAGTAGTCCCCGACAGGGGGGCTACACCTTC.

This clone was counted between two and nine times. The chain carries TRBV28 and TRBJ1-5; no reliable D call. Trimming took off 3 bases at V and 6 bases at J, with 12 bases between the two ends. From germline, CDR1 is MDHEN and CDR2 SYDVKM. This CDR3 region has 14 residues. This CDR3 is CASSFAGSSQPQHF. The CDR3, as DNA: TGTGCCAGCAGTTTTGCGGGGAGTAGTCAGCCCCAGCATTTT.

The rearrangement links TRBV5-1 to TRBJ2-7; the D is unclear. The CDR3 is 14 amino acids. Trimming removed 0 bases at V and 1 base at J, with 8 bases between. In germline, CDR1 is SGHRS, CDR2 YFSETQ. The CDR3 loop is CASSLEASSYEQYF. The DNA for the CDR3 is TGCGCCAGCAGCTTGGAGGCATCATCCTACGAGCAGTACTTC.

V usage is TRBV12-3 or TRBV12-4 and J usage is TRBJ1-1; D is ambiguous. This CDR3 spans 13 amino acids. Deletions cut 2 bases from V and 4 bases from J, with 8 bases between. CDR3 DNA sequence: TGTGCCAGCAGTTTATCGGAGTTCACTGAAGCTTTCTTT. Translating gives CASSLSEFTEAFF.